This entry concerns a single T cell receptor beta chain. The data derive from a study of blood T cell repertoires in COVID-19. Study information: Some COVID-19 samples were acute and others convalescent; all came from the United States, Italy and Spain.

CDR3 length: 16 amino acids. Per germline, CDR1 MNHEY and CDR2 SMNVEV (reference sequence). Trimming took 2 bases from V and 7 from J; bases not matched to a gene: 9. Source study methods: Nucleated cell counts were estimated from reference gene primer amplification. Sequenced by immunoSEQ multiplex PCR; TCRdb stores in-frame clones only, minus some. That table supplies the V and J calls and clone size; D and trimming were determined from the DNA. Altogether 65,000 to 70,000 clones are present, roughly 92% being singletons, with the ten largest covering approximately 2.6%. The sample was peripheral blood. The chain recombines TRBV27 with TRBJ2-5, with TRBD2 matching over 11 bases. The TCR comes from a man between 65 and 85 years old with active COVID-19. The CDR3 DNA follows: TGTGCCAGCAGTTTAGCGGGGACTAGCGGCACAGGGACCCAGTACTTC. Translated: CASSLAGTSGTGTQYF.